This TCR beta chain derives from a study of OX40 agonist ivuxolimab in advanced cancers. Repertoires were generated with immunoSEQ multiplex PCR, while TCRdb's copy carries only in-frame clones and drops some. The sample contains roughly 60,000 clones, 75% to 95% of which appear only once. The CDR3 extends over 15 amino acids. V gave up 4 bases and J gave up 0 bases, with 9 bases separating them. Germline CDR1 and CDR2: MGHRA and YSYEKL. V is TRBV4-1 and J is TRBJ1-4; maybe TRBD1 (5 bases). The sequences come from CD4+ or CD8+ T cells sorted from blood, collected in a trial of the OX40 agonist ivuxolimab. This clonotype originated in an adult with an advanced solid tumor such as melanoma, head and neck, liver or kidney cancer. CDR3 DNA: TGCGCCAGCAGCCTTAAGACAGCAACTAATGAAAAACTGTTTTTT. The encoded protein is CASSLKTATNEKLFF.